Presented here are 22 T cell receptor beta chains from one specimen sequenced in a study of T cells in Graves' hyperthyroidism and ophthalmopathy. The source material, RNA transcripts, was used to amplify TCR beta CDR3 regions. The HTBI set primed first-round TCR CDR3 RT-PCR. TCRdb ran MiXCR on the multiplex PCR reads and lists one entry per CDR3 protein. The table has about 37,000 distinct CDR3 sequences, roughly half seen once; the top ten hold 15% to 20%. Sample: blood. The receptors come from a man aged 40-55 years with Graves' ophthalmopathy.

The V gene is TRBV7-2, the J gene TRBJ2-7; 7 bases agree with TRBD1. Germline CDR1 and CDR2: SGHTA and FQGNSA. There are 15 residues in the CDR3. After removal of 7 bases from V and 3 bases from J, the junction contained 12 bases not matched to a gene. CDR3 in amino acids: CASNSSSRGIYEQYF. The DNA of the CDR3 is TGTGCCAGCAACTCTTCTAGCAGGGGGATCTACGAGCAGTACTTC.

This clonotype appeared a single time. The J gene is TRBJ1-2, the V gene TRBV5-1; D remains unclear. Trimming removed 4 bases at V and 2 bases at J, with 12 bases between. There are 14 residues in the CDR3. Germline V gives CDR1 SGHRS, CDR2 YFSETQ. CDR3 region: CASSPSSVNYGYTF. In DNA, the CDR3 is TGCGCCAGCAGCCCGTCTAGCGTGAACTATGGCTACACCTTC.

This clonotype was recorded at least ten times. The V and J genes are TRBV12-3 or TRBV12-4 and TRBJ2-3, with a tentative D call TRBD2 (5 bases). The CDR3 is 15 residues long. V was clipped by 5 bases and J by 2 bases, with 14 bases between them. This CDR3 reads CASSGPRTSTDTQYF. DNA for the CDR3: TGTGCCAGCAGTGGTCCCCGGACTTCCACAGATACGCAGTATTTT.

About this clonotype itself: The CDR3 carries no conserved terminal phenylalanine or tryptophan, so it likely arises from a read error. No DNA is shown, since the ends of the CDR3 on it are uncertain; the CDR3 is the one TCRdb lists. This chain links TRBV6-1 with TRBJ2-5; the D segment call TRBD1 is taken from the table without a DNA check. The germline V gene has CDR1 MNHNS and CDR2 SASEGT. 13 amino acids form the CDR3, both terminal residues included. CDR3 protein: CASSGGRGYTFGS.

This clonotype was recorded at least ten times. The chain couples TRBV29-1 to TRBJ2-5; D possibly matches TRBD1 or TRBD2 (6 bases each). The CDR3 contains 14 residues. The germline V gene has CDR1 SQVTM and CDR2 ANQGSEA. V lost 4 bases and J 4 bases, leaving 16 bases between the germline ends. CDR3 in DNA: TGCAGCGTTGCCCCGGGGGCGGCCGGAGAGACCCAGTACTTC. This translates into CSVAPGAAGETQYF.

The V gene is TRBV5-1, the J gene TRBJ1-4, with no clear D. CDR1 and CDR2 from the germline V gene are SGHRS and YFSETQ. With 0 bases removed from V and 6 bases from J, the gap between germline ends came to 6 bases. This CDR3 contains 13 residues. CDR3 sequence (DNA): TGCGCCAGCAGCTTGGGGGCGGATGAAAAACTGTTTTTT. Translated, it gives CASSLGADEKLFF.

The J gene is TRBJ1-2, the V gene TRBV19, with D unclear. Germline loops: CDR1 LNHDA, CDR2 SQIVND (reference sequence). The CDR3 loop spans 8 amino acids. Trimming cost V 5 bases and J 14 bases, with 6 bases left between them. CDR3 region: CASSGLTF. DNA for the CDR3: TGTGCCAGTAGTGGCCTTACCTTC.

The genes are TRBV12-3 or TRBV12-4 and TRBJ2-1, with unresolved D. V was shortened by 2 bases and J by 7 bases, with 6 bases between the two germline ends. The CDR3 runs to 12 residues. The CDR3 DNA reads TGTGCCAGCAGTTTAAGTGCGAATGAGCAGTTCTTC. Protein: CASSLSANEQFF.

The J gene is TRBJ1-2, the V gene TRBV24-1; D may be TRBD1 (5 bases). Germline CDR1 reads KGHDR; CDR2 reads SFDVKD. Trimming took off 4 bases at V and 8 bases at J, with 13 bases between the two ends. The CDR3 length is 13 residues. CDR3 DNA sequence: TGTGCCACCAGTGACGCAGGGACGGAAGGCTACACCTTC. This translates into CATSDAGTEGYTF.

The chain couples TRBV9 to TRBJ2-1; 7 positions match TRBD2. This CDR3 region has 13 residues. Germline CDR1 is SGDLS and CDR2 is YYNGEE. The trim removed 0 bases at V and 7 bases at J, leaving 1 base unmatched. The CDR3 DNA is TGTGCCAGCAGCGTAGCGGGAGGTAATGAGCAGTTCTTC. Translation: CASSVAGGNEQFF.

The V call is TRBV5-1, the J call TRBJ2-1; TRBD1 matches at 9 bases. This CDR3 has 15 residues. Per germline, CDR1 SGHRS and CDR2 YFSETQ. V trimming: 3 bases; J trimming: 10 bases; junction bases outside the gene matches: 11. CDR3 loop: CASSWGQGYLGEQFF. The CDR3 bases are TGCGCCAGCAGCTGGGGACAGGGATACCTCGGGGAGCAGTTCTTC.

Ten or more counts support this clonotype. The gene calls are TRBV7-8 and TRBJ2-1, with 8 bases that match TRBD2. CDR3 length equals 15 residues. In germline, CDR1 is SGHVS, CDR2 FQNEAQ. The ends lost 5 bases at V and 7 bases at J; junction bases unmatched: 10. The CDR3 nucleotides are TGTGCCAGCAGCAGATCCGGGACTAGAAATAATGAGCAGTTCTTC. Its translation is CASSRSGTRNNEQFF.

The genes are TRBV5-4 and TRBJ2-7, with TRBD1 identical over 10 bases. Looked up from germline, CDR1 is SGHNT and CDR2 is YYREEE (reference sequence). The CDR3 is 15 amino acids. Germline trimming cut 4 bases from V and 2 bases from J; bases unmatched to any gene: 6. Here the CDR3 DNA reads TGTGCCAGCAGCCGCCGGGACAGGGGCCCCTACGAGCAGTACTTC. Its translation is CASSRRDRGPYEQYF. The full variable domain, in which reference TRBV5-4 and TRBJ2-7 provide the parts outside the CDR3, is ETGVTQSPTHLIKTRGQQVTLRCSSQSGHNTVSWYQQALGQGPQFIFQYYREEENGRGNFPPRFSGLQFPNYSSELNVNALELDDSALYLCASSRRDRGPYEQYFGPGTRLTVT.

The rearrangement uses TRBV6-5 and TRBJ1-2; 8 bases align to TRBD1. CDR1 and CDR2 from the germline V gene are MNHEY and SVGAGI. Germline trimming cut 6 bases from V and 7 bases from J; bases unmatched to any gene: 13. There are 15 residues in the CDR3. CDR3: CASSTRWTGMAGYTF. The CDR3 region has the DNA TGTGCCAGCAGCACGCGATGGACAGGGATGGCTGGCTACACCTTC.

This chain joins TRBV10-3 and TRBJ2-1; D is unclear. Germline V CDR1 and CDR2: ENHRY, SYGVKD. This CDR3 region has 15 residues. V lost 6 bases and J lost 0, with 12 bases in between. DNA for the CDR3: TGTGCCATCAGCTCTTCGATAAGCTCCTACAATGAGCAGTTCTTC. This gives the protein CAISSSISSYNEQFF.

For the CDR3, the DNA is TGCAGTGCCGGGGGGGGGGGTGGAAACACCTTC. This gives the protein CSAGGGGGNTF. The chain is built from TRBV20-1 and TRBJ1-2; D is perhaps TRBD1 (5 bases). The CDR3 extends over 11 amino acids. The V end lost 6 bases, the J end lost 12 bases, and 17 bases lay between the germline ends. Germline V gene lookup returns CDR1 DFQATT and CDR2 SNEGSKA (reference sequence).

The chain uses TRBV10-3 and TRBJ2-2, with TRBD1 matching over 7 bases. Germline V gives CDR1 ENHRY, CDR2 SYGVKD. The CDR3 spans 16 residues. V lost 6 bases and J lost 3; bases outside the gene matches: 10. In DNA form, the CDR3 reads TGTGCCATCAGCGGAACCGGGACAGACTACACCGGGGAGCTGTTTTTT. Translation gives CAISGTGTDYTGELFF.

Ten or more counts support this clonotype. This sequence joins TRBV14 and TRBJ2-5; D may match TRBD1 or TRBD2 (5 bases each). This CDR3 comprises 14 residues. The germline V gene encodes CDR1 SGHDN and CDR2 FVKESK. V shed 5 bases and J shed 5 bases, with 15 bases lying between them. The CDR3 sequence: CASSTWDLPETQYF. In DNA form, the CDR3 reads TGTGCCAGCAGCACCTGGGACCTTCCGGAGACCCAGTACTTC.

The chain carries TRBV15 and TRBJ1-1, with a possible D match to TRBD1 (5 bases). CDR1 LNHNV and CDR2 YYDKDF come from the germline V gene (reference sequence). The CDR3 has 15 residues. Trimming left V 5 bases short and J 12 bases short, with 25 bases between. CDR3 nucleotides: TGTGCCACCAGCCGACGACACAGGCCTACGAGCAGTACTTTCTTT. Residues: CATSRRHRPTSSTFF.

Only a few counts were recorded for this clonotype. The chain links TRBV19 to TRBJ2-1; 11 bases match TRBD2. The CDR3 contains 15 residues. J lost 8 bases, V lost 5 bases, and 8 bases had no gene match. CDR1 LNHDA and CDR2 SQIVND come from the germline V gene (reference sequence). This chain's CDR3 is CASSQLAGDVHEQFF. The CDR3 nucleotides read TGTGCCAGTAGTCAACTAGCGGGAGACGTCCATGAGCAGTTCTTC. The full variable domain, completed using reference TRBV19 and TRBJ2-1, is DGGITQSPKYLFRKEGQNVTLSCEQNLNHDAMYWYRQDPGQGLRLIYYSQIVNDFQKGDIAEGYSVSREKKESFPLTVTSAQKNPTAFYLCASSQLAGDVHEQFFGPGTRLTVL.

Turning to this clonotype: It is unclear where the CDR3 begins or ends on the DNA, so no DNA is shown, and the CDR3 is as TCRdb lists it. The rearrangement uses TRBV7-2 and TRBJ1-2; the table calls TRBD1, which could not be checked here. The CDR3 has 22 amino acids, counting both end residues. CDR1 SGHTA and CDR2 FQGNSA come from the germline V gene. CDR3 sequence: CASSTGTPFTQYFGPGRYGYTF.

This clonotype was seen ten or more times. The chain recombines TRBV7-9 with TRBJ2-2; D assignment may be TRBD1 or TRBD2 (5 bases each). From germline, CDR1 is SEHNR and CDR2 FQNEAQ (reference sequence). The ends were cut back, 5 bases at V and 4 bases at J, with 11 bases in the middle. This CDR3 has 14 amino acids. The CDR3: CASSPGDGTGELFF. Here the CDR3 DNA reads TGTGCCAGCAGCCCCGGGGACGGCACCGGGGAGCTGTTTTTT.